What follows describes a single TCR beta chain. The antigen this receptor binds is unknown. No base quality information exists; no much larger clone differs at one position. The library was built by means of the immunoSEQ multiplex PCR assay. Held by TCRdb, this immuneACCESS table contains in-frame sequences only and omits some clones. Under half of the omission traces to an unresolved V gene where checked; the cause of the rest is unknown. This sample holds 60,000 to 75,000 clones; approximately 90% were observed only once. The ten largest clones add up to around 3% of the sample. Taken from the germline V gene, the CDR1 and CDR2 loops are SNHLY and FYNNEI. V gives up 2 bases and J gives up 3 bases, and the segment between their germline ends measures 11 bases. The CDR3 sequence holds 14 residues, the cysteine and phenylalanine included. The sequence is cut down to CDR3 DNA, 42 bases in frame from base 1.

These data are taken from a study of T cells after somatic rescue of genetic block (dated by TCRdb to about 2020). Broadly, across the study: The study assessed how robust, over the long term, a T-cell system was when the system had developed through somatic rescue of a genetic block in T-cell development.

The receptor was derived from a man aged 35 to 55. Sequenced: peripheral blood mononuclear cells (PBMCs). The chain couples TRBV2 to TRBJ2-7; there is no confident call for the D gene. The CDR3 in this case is CASSERRLDYEQYF. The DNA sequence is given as TGTGCCAGCAGTGAAAGGCGGCTGGACTACGAGCAGTACTTC.